This record looks at one T cell receptor (beta chain) sequence and its context. The sample is drawn from a study of Graves' ophthalmopathy and Graves' hyperthyroidism. The CDR3 contains 17 residues. The V end was cut by 3 bases, the J end by 2 bases, with 19 bases between. Orbital computed tomography, together with clinical symptoms, serum thyroxine, TRAb and thyroid ultrasound, was used for diagnosis. TCR beta CDR3 amplification used RNA transcripts. HTBI primers primed a first-round RT-PCR, and a second-round multiplex PCR followed. TCRdb processed the multiplex PCR reads anew with MiXCR; each CDR3 protein has one entry. This table has 150,000 to 200,000 distinct CDR3 sequences, approximately 38% appearing once.

V usage is TRBV12-3 or TRBV12-4 and J usage is TRBJ2-5; D gene unclear. This TCR was sampled from a woman in her thirties or forties with Graves' ophthalmopathy. The specimen sequenced was peripheral blood. The CDR3 protein is CASSFGAGRPGQETQYF. The CDR3 nucleotides read TGTGCCAGCAGTTTCGGAGCAGGACGCCCGGGTCAAGAGACCCAGTACTTC.